This T cell receptor (beta chain) was sequenced during a study of cytomegalovirus exposure and HLA in healthy donors. General observations from the study: HLA allele associations emerged for 17,000 or so TCR beta sequences in a later analysis, at 0.05 false discovery rate. Analysis performed later showed TCR beta chains linked to HLA being more clonally expanded than equally common others.

With V trimmed by 4 bases and J by 2 bases, 13 bases remained unmatched. The CDR3 runs 18 residues. Germline assignment: CDR1 SQVTM and CDR2 ANQGSEA. As regards this clone: Its antigen is unknown.

The PCR contained 60 Vbeta and 13 Jbeta primers. Here immunoSEQ multiplex PCR was the method, and the copy in TCRdb shows in-frame clones only, minus some. The repertoire holds some 92,000 clones, with 75% to 85% as singletons. Although they were nominally healthy when sampled, donors likely had unrecorded immune exposures. The chain has TRBV29-1 and TRBJ2-1; 11 positions agree with TRBD1. Sequencing was performed on PBMCs. The source of this sequence is a man aged 18 to 30 in good health and CMV-seropositive. This CDR3 reads CSVVAPPGTGGAYNEQFF. CDR3 nucleotides: TGCAGCGTTGTGGCCCCCCCCGGGACAGGGGGAGCCTACAATGAGCAGTTCTTC.